The present entry profiles one T cell receptor (beta chain) with its context. Its specificity is unknown. Each patient came to thyroid surgery without any prior treatment (of any kind). Germline V gives CDR1 LGHDT, CDR2 YNNKEL (reference sequence). Trimming took 4 bases from V and 6 from J, leaving 22 bases between them. CDR3 length equals 16 residues. In the authors' workflow: The study took CDR3 differences across clinicopathological groups and made a distant-metastasis classifier for papillary thyroid cancer from them. Via MiXCR, TCRdb re-called the PCR reads. The V and J calls come from TCRdb's annotation, not from the publication. In the table there are 10,000 or so clones, approximately 29% of which are singletons. The record originates from a study of metastatic and nonmetastatic thyroid tumors. Across the study: Repertoires were compared across blood and tumor or nodule tissue from malignant and benign thyroid patients.

General study points: As reported, TCR beta diversity in blood and tumor was significantly higher in malignant thyroid tumors than in benign nodules.

This receptor was taken from a female donor with papillary thyroid cancer or a benign thyroid nodule (not recorded which). Some clones in this sample may be carry-over from other donors' samples. V usage is TRBV3-1 and J usage is TRBJ2-7; a weak D match, TRBD2 (6 bases). Material for sequencing was tumor tissue. The CDR3 DNA reads as TGTGCCAGCAGCCCACGGACTACCCCGGGGGTCGGCGAGCAGTACTTC. This codes for CASSPRTTPGVGEQYF.